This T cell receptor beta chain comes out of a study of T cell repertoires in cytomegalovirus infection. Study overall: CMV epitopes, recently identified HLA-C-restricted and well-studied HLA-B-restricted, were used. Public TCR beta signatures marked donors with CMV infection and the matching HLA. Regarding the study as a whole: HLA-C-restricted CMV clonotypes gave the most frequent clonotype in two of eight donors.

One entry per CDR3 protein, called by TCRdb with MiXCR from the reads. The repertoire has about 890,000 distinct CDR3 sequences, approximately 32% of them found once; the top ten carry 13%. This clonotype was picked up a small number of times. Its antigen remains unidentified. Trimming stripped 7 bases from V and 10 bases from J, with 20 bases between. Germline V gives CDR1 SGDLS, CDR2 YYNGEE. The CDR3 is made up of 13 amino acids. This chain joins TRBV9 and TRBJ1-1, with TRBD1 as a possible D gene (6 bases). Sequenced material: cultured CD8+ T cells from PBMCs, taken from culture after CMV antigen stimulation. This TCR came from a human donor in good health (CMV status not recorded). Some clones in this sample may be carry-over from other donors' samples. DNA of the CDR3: TGTGCCAGCGGGGTGGACCGTGGCAGGGGAGCTTTCTTT. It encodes CASGVDRGRGAFF.